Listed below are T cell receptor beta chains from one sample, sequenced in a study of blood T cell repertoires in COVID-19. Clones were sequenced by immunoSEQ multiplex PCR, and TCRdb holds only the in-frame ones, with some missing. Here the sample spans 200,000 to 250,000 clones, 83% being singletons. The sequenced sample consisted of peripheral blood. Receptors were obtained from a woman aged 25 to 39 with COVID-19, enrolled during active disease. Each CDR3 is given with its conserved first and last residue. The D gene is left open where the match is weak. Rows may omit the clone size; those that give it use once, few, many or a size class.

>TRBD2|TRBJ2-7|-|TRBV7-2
TGTGCCAGCAGCTCCCAGGATTGGACAGCGGGAGGCCGCTCCTACGAGCAGTACTTC
CASSSQDWTAGGRSYEQYF
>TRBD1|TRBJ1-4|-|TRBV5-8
TGTGCCAGCAGCCAGGGGGATGCCGGCAGAGAAAAACTGTTTTTT
CASSQGDAGREKLFF
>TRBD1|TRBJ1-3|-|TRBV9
TGTGCCAGCAGCACGGACAGGGTAGGAAACACCATATATTTT
CASSTDRVGNTIYF
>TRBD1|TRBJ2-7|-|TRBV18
TGTGCCAGCTCACCACCTGGGGACAGGATTTCCGAGCAGTACTTC
CASSPPGDRISEQYF
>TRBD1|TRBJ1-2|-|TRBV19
TGTGCCAGTAGTATAAGATCGGACAGGGCCCCCTATGGCTACACCTTC
CASSIRSDRAPYGYTF
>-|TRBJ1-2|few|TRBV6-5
TGTGCCAGCAGATCGGGACATTTCGTTGGCTACACCTTC
CASRSGHFVGYTF
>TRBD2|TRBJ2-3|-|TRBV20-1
TGCAGTGCTAGTCCCCCTAGCGGGGTCACAGATACGCAGTATTTT
CSASPPSGVTDTQYF
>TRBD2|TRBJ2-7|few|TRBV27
TGTGCCAGCAGTTTCCTCAGGGGGAGCGGGAGGGACGGCGAGCAGTACTTC
CASSFLRGSGRDGEQYF
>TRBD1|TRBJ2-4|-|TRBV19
TGTGCCAGTAGTGAGCCGACAGGGGCCAAAAACATTCAGTACTTC
CASSEPTGAKNIQYF
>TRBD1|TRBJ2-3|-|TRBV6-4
TGTGCCAGCAGTCCGACAGGGGGCGGAGATACGCAGTATTTT
CASSPTGGGDTQYF
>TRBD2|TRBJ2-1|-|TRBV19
TGTGCCAGTAGTAGGGCCGGCAGCGGGGTCTACAATGAGCAGTTCTTC
CASSRAGSGVYNEQFF
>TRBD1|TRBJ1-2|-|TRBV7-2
TGTGCCAGCAGCCCAAAGACAGGGGCACTCTTCTATGGCTACACCTTC
CASSPKTGALFYGYTF
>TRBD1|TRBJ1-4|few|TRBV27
TGTGCCAGCAGTTTGGGGACAGGGGGCATCGGTAATGAAAAACTGTTTTTT
CASSLGTGGIGNEKLFF
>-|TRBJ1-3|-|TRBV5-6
TGTGCCAGCAGCTTTGGAACACCCTGGGCCTCTGGAAACACCATATATTTT
CASSFGTPWASGNTIYF
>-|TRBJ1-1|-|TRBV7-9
TGTGCCAGCAGCTTAGGACACATTATGAACACTGAAGCTTTCTTT
CASSLGHIMNTEAFF
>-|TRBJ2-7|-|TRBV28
TGTGCCAGCAGTGTGGACATTAACTACGAGCAGTACTTC
CASSVDINYEQYF
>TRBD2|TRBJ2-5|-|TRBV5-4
TGTGCCAGCAGCTTGGCCCTCGGGGGGTTTCACTTAGGAGAGACCCAGTACTTC
CASSLALGGFHLGETQYF
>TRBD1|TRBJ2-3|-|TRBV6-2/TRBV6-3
TGTGCCAGCAGTCGAGGGACAGGGGGAACAGATACGCAGTATTTT
CASSRGTGGTDTQYF
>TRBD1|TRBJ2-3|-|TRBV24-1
TGTGCCACCAGTGATCGCCAGTTAGGGGGCCCTAGCACAGATACGCAGTATTTT
CATSDRQLGGPSTDTQYF
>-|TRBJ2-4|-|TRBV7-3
TGTGCCAGCAGCCCACTAATTGTCGGAAATGGAAACATTCAGTACTTC
CASSPLIVGNGNIQYF
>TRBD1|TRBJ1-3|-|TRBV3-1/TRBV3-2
TGTGCCAGCAGCCAGCCCCTTACCCGGGACAGACTATATTTT
CASSQPLTRDRLYF
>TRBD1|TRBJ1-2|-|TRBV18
TGTGCCAGCTCCCGTAAGACAGGGGGCGATGGCTACACCTTC
CASSRKTGGDGYTF
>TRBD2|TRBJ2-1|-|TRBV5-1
TGCGCCAGCAGCTTGGAGAACGGGGGAGGGTACAATGAGCAGTTCTTC
CASSLENGGGYNEQFF
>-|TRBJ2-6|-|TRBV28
TGTGCCAGCAGTCCCCCGAGCTCTGGGGCCAACGTCCTGACTTTC
CASSPPSSGANVLTF
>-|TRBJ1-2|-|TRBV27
TGTGCCAGCAGTCCCCGGGAACGGTACTATGGCTACACCTTC
CASSPRERYYGYTF
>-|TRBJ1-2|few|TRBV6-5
TGTGCCAGCAGTTACTCGCTATCGAGGATGGGCTATGGCTACACCTTC
CASSYSLSRMGYGYTF
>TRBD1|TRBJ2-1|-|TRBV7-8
TGTGCCAGCAGCTTAGAATGGCGGGACAGGGGAATCAATGAGCAGTTCTTC
CASSLEWRDRGINEQFF
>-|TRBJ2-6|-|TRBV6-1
TGTGCCAGCAGTGAATCACAGGCCTCTGGGGCCAACGTCCTGACTTTC
CASSESQASGANVLTF
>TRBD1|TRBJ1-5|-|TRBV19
TGTGCCAGTAGTCCCCGGACAGGGGTTCAGAATCAGCCCCAGCATTTT
CASSPRTGVQNQPQHF
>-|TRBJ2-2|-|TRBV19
TGTGCCAGTAGTAGAGTAAACACCGGGGAGCTGTTTTTT
CASSRVNTGELFF
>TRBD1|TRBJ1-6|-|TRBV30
TGTGCCTGGAGTACTATCCCGGACAGGGACTCACCCCTCCACTTT
CAWSTIPDRDSPLHF
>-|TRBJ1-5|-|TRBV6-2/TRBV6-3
TGTGCCAGCAGTTCCTGGGGGGGAGGGAGCAATCAGCCCCAGCATTTT
CASSSWGGGSNQPQHF
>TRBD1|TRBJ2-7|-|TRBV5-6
TGTGCCAGCAGCTCCCCAGGGGGCCCCTACGAGCAGTACTTC
CASSSPGGPYEQYF
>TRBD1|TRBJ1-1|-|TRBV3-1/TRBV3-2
TGTGCCAGCAGCCAAGTAACAGGGGGCACTGAAGCTTTCTTT
CASSQVTGGTEAFF
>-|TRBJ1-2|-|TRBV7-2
TGTGCCAGCAGCTTAGCGGGCACTGGCATTAACTATGGCTACACCTTC
CASSLAGTGINYGYTF
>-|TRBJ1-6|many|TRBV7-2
TGTGCCAGCAGCTGGCAGGGGTCCAATTCACCCCTCCACTTT
CASSWQGSNSPLHF
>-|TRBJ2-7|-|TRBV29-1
TGCAGCGTTGAAGATAAGGGGGGGTCCTACGAGCAGTACTTC
CSVEDKGGSYEQYF
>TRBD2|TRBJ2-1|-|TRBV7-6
TGTGCCAGCAGCTTAGCTAGCGGGGGGACTCCCCAGGAGCAGTTCTTC
CASSLASGGTPQEQFF
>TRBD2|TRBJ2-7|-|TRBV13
TGTGCCAGCAGCTACGGACTAGCGGGAGGGGCCTTCTACGAGCAGTACTTC
CASSYGLAGGAFYEQYF
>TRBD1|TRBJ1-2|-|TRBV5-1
TGCGCCAGCAGCCCTCCGGACAGGGTATTGCGCTACACCTTC
CASSPPDRVLRYTF
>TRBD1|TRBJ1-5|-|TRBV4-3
TGCGCCAGCAGCCAAGAACCCTGGGGACAGACGCTAAAACATCAACAGCCCCAGCATTTT
CASSQEPWGQTLKHQQPQHF
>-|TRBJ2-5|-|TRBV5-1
TGCGCCAGCAGCCCGGGCGGGAAAGAGACCCAGTACTTC
CASSPGGKETQYF
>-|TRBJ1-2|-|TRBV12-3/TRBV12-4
TGTGCCAGCAGCCGAAGACAGTCGGAAGGCTACACCTTC
CASSRRQSEGYTF
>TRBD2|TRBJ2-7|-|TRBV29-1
TGCAGCGTTGGGAGCGGGAACGCCCCCATGGAGCAGTACTTC
CSVGSGNAPMEQYF
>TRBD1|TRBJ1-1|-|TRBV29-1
TGCAGCGCCTGGACAGGCGGGCACACTGAAGCTTTCTTT
CSAWTGGHTEAFF
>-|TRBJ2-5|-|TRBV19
TGTGCCAGTAGTGCGGGGACGTATGTGGAGACCCAGTACTTC
CASSAGTYVETQYF
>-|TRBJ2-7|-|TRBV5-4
TGTGCCAGCAGTTTTCAGGGGGACTCCTCCTACGAGCAGTACTTC
CASSFQGDSSYEQYF
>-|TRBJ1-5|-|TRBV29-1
TGCAGCGCAATGGAGGGAGACCAGCCCCAGCATTTT
CSAMEGDQPQHF
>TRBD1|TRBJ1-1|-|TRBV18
TGTGCCAGCTCACCCACAGGGGTGGTGAACACTGAAGCTTTCTTT
CASSPTGVVNTEAFF
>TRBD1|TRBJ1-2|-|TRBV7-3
TGTGCCAGCAGCGAACAGGGGGGTAGCGGCTACACCTTC
CASSEQGGSGYTF
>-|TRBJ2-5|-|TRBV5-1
TGCGCCAGCAGCTTGGATGTACAAGAGACCCAGTACTTC
CASSLDVQETQYF
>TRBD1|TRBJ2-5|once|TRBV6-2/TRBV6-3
TGTGCCAGCAGTTCGCAACCGGGACAGGGGGCTTGGGAGACCCAGTACTTC
CASSSQPGQGAWETQYF
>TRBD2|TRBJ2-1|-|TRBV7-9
TGTGCCAGCAGCTCCACCCCGACTAGCTTTAATGAGCAGTTCTTC
CASSSTPTSFNEQFF
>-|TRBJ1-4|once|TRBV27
TGTGCCAGCAGTCACCGGGAGGGGGGCCTCGAAAAACTGTTTTTT
CASSHREGGLEKLFF
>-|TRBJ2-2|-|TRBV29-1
TGCAGCGTGACAGGGAACACCGGGGAGCTGTTTTTT
CSVTGNTGELFF
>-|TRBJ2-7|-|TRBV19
TGTGCCAGTAGTATAGGACAGAACTACGAGCAGTACTTC
CASSIGQNYEQYF
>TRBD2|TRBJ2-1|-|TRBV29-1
TGCAGCGTTGTGACGGGAGGGCCCTGGGAGCAGTTCTTC
CSVVTGGPWEQFF